The 20 T cell receptor beta chains listed next were all sequenced from one sample in a study of pediatric ulcerative colitis. The rectum was sampled with one to two pinch biopsies at colonoscopy. The method was immunoSEQ multiplex PCR; TCRdb's version includes in-frame clones alone and lacks a portion of them. This table holds around 37,000 clones, 60% to 85% found once. Sequencing was carried out using gut tissue. The receptors stem from a boy between 5 and 17 years old with severe ulcerative colitis.

About this clone: The junction departs from germline at one end; a sequencing error may be responsible. The chain has TRBV7-7 and TRBJ2-1; 12 bases are a match to TRBD2. Germline V gene data show CDR1 as SSHAT and CDR2 as FNYEAQ (reference sequence). The CDR3 covers 16 residues. The DNA of the CDR3 is TGTGCTAGCAGCAAAACTAGCGGGGGGTTTTTTAATGAGCAGTTCTTC. Its translation is CASSKTSGGFFNEQFF. The variable domain in full, completed from reference TRBV7-7 and TRBJ2-1, reads GAGVSQSPRYKVTKRGQDVTLRCDPISSHATLYWYQQALGQGPEFLTYFNYEAQPDKSGLPSDRFSAERPEGSISTLTIQRTEQRDSAMYRCASSKTSGGFFNEQFFGPGTRLTVL.

The V gene is TRBV6-1, the J gene TRBJ1-1, with D unclear. This CDR3 spans 14 amino acids. Per germline, CDR1 MNHNS and CDR2 SASEGT. Trimming took 4 bases from V and 1 from J, leaving 10 bases between them. The CDR3 protein is CASSATVQNTEAFF. The CDR3 nucleotides are TGTGCCAGCAGTGCAACAGTCCAGAACACTGAAGCTTTCTTT.

This clone is medium-sized (0.01 to 0.1%) within its sample. V is TRBV2 and J is TRBJ1-2; TRBD1 aligns across 10 bases. Germline-derived CDR1 and CDR2 are SNHLY and FYNNEI. V lost 11 bases to trimming and J lost 6 bases; unmatched junction nucleotides: 9. The CDR3 runs 13 residues. The CDR3 DNA sequence: TGTGCCGCCGCTGGACAGGGGGTGGATGGCTACACCTTC. This codes for CAAAGQGVDGYTF.

The chain recombines TRBV5-1 with TRBJ2-5; D perhaps matches TRBD2 (6 bases). Germline CDR1 SGHRS, CDR2 YFSETQ. Trimming left V 3 bases short and J 2 bases short, with 14 bases between. The CDR3 loop spans 15 amino acids. CDR3 DNA: TGCGCCAGCAGCTCCGGCGGCGGGGTACAAGAGACCCAGTACTTC. Translated, it gives CASSSGGGVQETQYF.

The chain joins TRBV9 to TRBJ2-2; 7 nucleotides match TRBD2. The V and J ends lost 3 bases and 6 bases, in that order; junction bases with no gene match: 11. Germline assignment: CDR1 SGDLS and CDR2 YYNGEE. This CDR3 contains 16 residues. The CDR3 bases are TGTGCCAGCAGCGCCCGGACTAGTGGGGGGGCCGGGGAGCTGTTTTTT. Translation gives CASSARTSGGAGELFF.

The chain recombines TRBV19 with TRBJ2-7; 7 bases are shared with TRBD1. The length of the CDR3 is 15 residues. In germline, CDR1 is LNHDA, CDR2 SQIVND (reference sequence). V gave up 5 bases and J gave up 6 bases; unmatched junction bases: 13. DNA for the CDR3: TGTGCCAGTAGTCTCCTGACAGGGTCTTTTAGCGAGCAGTACTTC. Its translation is CASSLLTGSFSEQYF.

V gene TRBV5-5 combines with J gene TRBJ1-1; D is ambiguous. The CDR3 has 14 amino acids. The ends were cut back, 0 bases at V and 1 base at J, with 7 bases in the middle. Germline CDR1 and CDR2: SGHKS and YYEKEE (reference sequence). The CDR3 sequence: CASSLVRGNTEAFF. CDR3 nucleotides: TGTGCCAGCAGCTTGGTGCGGGGGAACACTGAAGCTTTCTTT.

Concerning this clone itself: The sample carries other DNA sequences with the same CDR3. This sequence joins TRBV5-6 and TRBJ2-7; D might be TRBD2 (5 bases). The CDR3 is 15 residues long. Germline V gene lookup returns CDR1 SGHDT and CDR2 YYEEEE. The V and J ends lost 0 bases and 1 base respectively, with 11 bases between them. CDR3 sequence: CASSLGGTGSYEQYF. CDR3 nucleotide sequence: TGTGCCAGCAGCTTGGGTGGTACGGGATCCTACGAGCAGTACTTC.

This clone was recorded only once. The rearrangement joins TRBV19 to TRBJ1-2; unclear D gene. V was cut by 3 bases and J by 4 bases, with 18 bases left in between. The CDR3 is made up of 16 amino acids. Germline V gene data show CDR1 as LNHDA and CDR2 as SQIVND (reference sequence). The CDR3: CASSIGLENTLYGYTF. For the CDR3, the DNA is TGTGCCAGTAGTATTGGGCTGGAAAATACCCTCTATGGCTACACCTTC.

The sample holds one count of this clone. The rearrangement joins TRBV2 to TRBJ2-5; no reliable D call. There are 13 residues in the CDR3. CDR1 and CDR2 from the germline V gene are SNHLY and FYNNEI. V lost 3 bases, J lost 2 bases, and 7 bases lay in between. CDR3 bases: TGTGCCAGCAGTGACAGATTACAAGAGACCCAGTACTTC. Its translation is CASSDRLQETQYF.

The chain carries TRBV4-1 and TRBJ1-2; TRBD1 might be the D (5 bases). V shed 2 bases and J shed 4 bases, with 26 bases lying between them. Looked up from germline, CDR1 is MGHRA and CDR2 is YSYEKL. The CDR3 is 19 amino acids. The CDR3 sequence is CASSQRPAIVGSGSYGYTF. In DNA form, the CDR3 reads TGCGCCAGCAGCCAACGCCCCGCGATCGTAGGGTCAGGGAGCTATGGCTACACCTTC.

CDR3 coding DNA: TGTGCCAGCAGCAGAACAAGGGCGGGGGATTCACCCCTCCACTTT. Translated, it gives CASSRTRAGDSPLHF. The chain couples TRBV5-6 to TRBJ1-6, with a possible D match to TRBD1 (5 bases). CDR1 and CDR2 (germline): SGHDT, YYEEEE. The CDR3 covers 15 residues. Between the trimmed V and J ends, which lost 4 bases and 8 bases, there was a span of 16 bases.

V is TRBV5-1 and J is TRBJ1-5, with 8 nucleotides matching TRBD1. V lost 4 bases and J lost 1; bases outside the gene matches: 4. Germline values: CDR1 SGHRS, CDR2 YFSETQ. This CDR3 has 15 amino acids. The CDR3 sequence: CASSLTGGSNQPQHF. Here the CDR3 DNA reads TGCGCCAGCAGCCTTACAGGGGGGAGCAATCAGCCCCAGCATTTT.

The chain carries TRBV7-9 and TRBJ1-1; D is ambiguous. Germline loops: CDR1 SEHNR, CDR2 FQNEAQ (reference sequence). The CDR3 sequence is 13 residues long. The germline V and J ends were trimmed by 5 bases and 4 bases, with 11 bases remaining between them. The CDR3 sequence: CASSPTESTEAFF. In DNA form, the CDR3 reads TGTGCCAGCAGCCCCACAGAATCCACTGAAGCTTTCTTT. The complete variable domain, with remaining parts taken from reference TRBV7-9 and TRBJ1-1, reads DTGVSQNPRHKITKRGQNVTFRCDPISEHNRLYWYRQTLGQGPEFLTYFQNEAQLEKSRLLSDRFSAERPKGSFSTLEIQRTEQGDSAMYLCASSPTESTEAFFGQGTRLTVV.

The chain employs TRBV11-2 and TRBJ2-3; 7 bases align to TRBD2. There are 18 residues in the CDR3. CDR1 and CDR2 from the germline V gene are SGHAT and FQNNGV. Trimming cost V 5 bases and J 3 bases; bases outside gene matches: 17. The CDR3 protein is CASSPGLVGGMGTDTQYF. In DNA form, the CDR3 reads TGTGCCAGCAGCCCTGGGCTAGTGGGGGGGATGGGAACAGATACGCAGTATTTT.

The chain recombines TRBV5-1 with TRBJ2-7; 7 nucleotides match TRBD1. This CDR3 is built from 16 residues. CDR1 is SGHRS and CDR2 is YFSETQ in the germline V gene. V lost 4 bases and J lost 0; bases outside the gene matches: 10. The CDR3 sequence: CASSRLPTGASYEQYF. The CDR3 nucleotides read TGCGCCAGCAGCCGACTACCTACAGGGGCCTCCTACGAGCAGTACTTC.

The chain joins TRBV4-1 to TRBJ2-5, with D possibly matching TRBD2 (5 bases). Germline CDR1 MGHRA, CDR2 YSYEKL. The CDR3 spans 18 residues. V shed 0 bases and J shed 5 bases, with 22 bases lying between them. The CDR3 region has the DNA TGCGCCAGCAGCCAAGAAGACGCGGGTCGGCGAATTATCGAGACCCAGTACTTC. Amino acid sequence: CASSQEDAGRRIIETQYF.

The table lists this clone with a few counts. The chain combines TRBV5-5 with TRBJ2-1; D is undetermined. The length of the CDR3 is 13 residues. The germline CDR1 and CDR2 sequences are SGHKS and YYEKEE (reference sequence). V was trimmed by 2 bases and J by 10 bases, leaving 13 bases between them. Here the CDR3 reads CASSFVGSVEQFF. CDR3 nucleotide sequence: TGTGCCAGCAGCTTCGTTGGGTCAGTGGAGCAGTTCTTC.

The gene calls are TRBV7-6 and TRBJ2-2; 12 positions agree with TRBD2. This CDR3 has 16 residues. With 5 bases clipped from V and 5 bases from J, the junction kept 6 bases outside the gene matches. Germline lookup yields CDR1 SGHVS and CDR2 FNYEAQ. The DNA for the CDR3 is TGTGCCAGCAGCATCCTAGCGGGGGGGCCGACCGGGGAGCTGTTTTTT. This codes for CASSILAGGPTGELFF.

This clone was detected a few times. One end of the junction fails to match germline, which may point to a read error. The gene calls are TRBV19 and TRBJ2-7; a possible D gene is TRBD1 (7 bases). CDR1 and CDR2 (germline): LNHDA, SQIVND (reference sequence). The CDR3 sequence is 14 residues long. The chain's CDR3 is CASSIGGQPYEQYF. CDR3 coding DNA: TGTGCGAGTAGTATCGGGGGACAGCCCTACGAGCAGTACTTC.